These 32 T cell receptor beta chains originate from one sample sequenced in a study of T cell responses to AZD1222 COVID-19 vaccine (dated by TCRdb to 2020 to 2022). The time point label of this sample denotes: baseline before first vaccination. The method behind the library was the immunoSEQ multiplex PCR assay. TCRdb holds this immuneACCESS table with in-frame rearrangements only. Some clones are missing; in checked studies, unresolved V genes explain under half, and the rest has no known cause. In this sample the table shows 150,000 or so clones, approximately 90% of which occur a single time. Less than 3.5% of the sample comes from the top ten. The sequencing used peripheral blood, collected on day 0 of AZD1222 vaccination. These receptor sequences come from an adult in good health.

This chain links TRBV4-2 with TRBJ1-3; tentatively, D is TRBD1 (5 bases). Germline CDR1 and CDR2: LGHNA and YNFKEQ. V lost 0 bases and J 4 bases, leaving 10 bases between the germline ends. The CDR3 extends over 15 amino acids. The CDR3 region has the DNA TGTGCCAGCAGCCAAGATCGGGGGAACGGAAACACCATATATTTT. Translating gives CASSQDRGNGNTIYF.

The rearrangement uses TRBV28 and TRBJ2-3; 12 nucleotides line up with TRBD2. The CDR3 spans 20 residues. V was clipped by 4 bases and J by 5 bases; unmatched bases: 19. Germline CDR1 MDHEN, CDR2 SYDVKM. CDR3 sequence reads: CASSSTSPLAGGQARDTQYF. CDR3 in DNA: TGTGCCAGCAGTTCTACGAGTCCGCTAGCGGGGGGGCAAGCAAGAGATACGCAGTATTTT.

CDR3 amino acids: CASSLLGGGLNSPLHF. Here the CDR3 DNA reads TGTGCCAGCAGTTTATTAGGGGGCGGATTAAATTCACCCCTCCACTTT. The rearrangement uses TRBV27 and TRBJ1-6, with 7 bases that match TRBD1. Germline CDR1 is MNHEY and CDR2 is SMNVEV (reference sequence). The CDR3 consists of 16 residues. With V trimmed by 1 base and J by 7 bases, 7 bases remained unmatched.

The rearrangement uses TRBV10-3 and TRBJ1-6; D perhaps matches TRBD1 (5 bases). Trimming took off 5 bases at V and 7 bases at J, with 9 bases between the two ends. The germline V gene has CDR1 ENHRY and CDR2 SYGVKD. The CDR3 is 13 amino acids. Written as DNA, the CDR3 is TGTGCCATCAGTCGGGACGGCAATTCACCCCTCCACTTT. Protein product: CAISRDGNSPLHF.

This clone appeared a single time. At one end the junction does not follow the germline gene, possibly because of a read error. The rearrangement joins TRBV19 to TRBJ1-3; D ambiguous. Germline assignment: CDR1 LNHDA and CDR2 SQIVND (reference sequence). The CDR3 is 14 amino acids. The CDR3 sequence is CASSMPASGNTIYF. The CDR3 nucleotides are TGTGCCAGCAGTATGCCCGCCTCTGGAAACACCATATATTTT.

V and J are TRBV10-3 and TRBJ2-2; TRBD2 matches 8 bases. CDR1 is ENHRY, CDR2 SYGVKD, per germline. J lost 4 bases, V lost 4 bases, and 2 bases had no gene match. This CDR3 is built from 14 residues. The CDR3 nucleotides read TGTGCCATCAGTGTAGGGACTAGCACCGGGGAGCTGTTTTTT. It translates to CAISVGTSTGELFF.

This chain links TRBV7-3 with TRBJ1-2; D gene uncertain. Trimming left V 6 bases short and J 8 bases short, with 19 bases between. The CDR3 sequence is 14 residues long. Germline V lookup: CDR1 SGHTA, CDR2 FQGTGA. This CDR3 is CASSAVSASGGYTF. For the CDR3, the DNA is TGTGCCAGCAGTGCCGTTTCGGCCTCGGGGGGCTACACCTTC.

The chain is built from TRBV30 and TRBJ2-5, with D hard to call. Germline-derived CDR1 and CDR2 are GTSNPN and SVGIG (reference sequence). V lost 3 bases and J lost 8, with 13 bases in between. This CDR3 comprises 12 residues. CDR3 sequence reads: CAWRDRYGTQYF. The DNA of the CDR3 is TGTGCCTGGAGGGACCGGTATGGAACCCAGTACTTC.

The V call is TRBV7-2, the J call TRBJ2-6; no reliable D call. Per germline, CDR1 SGHTA and CDR2 FQGNSA. The CDR3 extends over 15 amino acids. Between the trimmed V and J ends, which lost 1 base and 0 bases, there was a span of 4 bases. CDR3 in DNA: TGTGCCAGCAGCTTAGATTTCTCTGGGGCCAACGTCCTGACTTTC. Translated, it gives CASSLDFSGANVLTF.

The CDR3 region is CASSPTATYEQYF. The CDR3 DNA reads TGTGCCAGTAGTCCTACAGCGACCTACGAGCAGTACTTC. The chain uses TRBV19 and TRBJ2-7; no clear D. The CDR3 has 13 amino acids. Trimming took off 5 bases at V and 2 bases at J, with 10 bases between the two ends. The germline gives CDR1 LNHDA, CDR2 SQIVND (reference sequence).

This rearrangement joins TRBV5-6 to TRBJ1-2; possible D gene TRBD1, 5 bases. The V gene's germline CDR1 is SGHDT and CDR2 YYEEEE. Deletions cut 1 base from V and 8 bases from J, with 15 bases between. This CDR3 has 14 amino acids. The DNA for the CDR3 is TGTGCCAGCAGCTTGCAGGGCCAGGCATTGGGCTACACCTTC. Encoded protein: CASSLQGQALGYTF. Filled out from reference TRBV5-6 and TRBJ1-2, the complete variable domain reads DAGVTQSPTHLIKTRGQQVTLRCSPKSGHDTVSWYQQALGQGPQFIFQYYEEEERQRGNFPDRFSGHQFPNYSSELNVNALLLGDSALYLCASSLQGQALGYTFGSGTRLTVV.

This clone appeared a single time. This chain connects TRBV4-2 to TRBJ1-5; D remains ambiguous. This CDR3 is 15 amino acids long. The ends were cut back, 0 bases at V and 0 bases at J, with 6 bases in the middle. The V gene's germline CDR1 is LGHNA and CDR2 YNFKEQ. The CDR3 loop reads CASSQDSSSNQPQHF. The CDR3 DNA reads TGTGCCAGCAGCCAAGATTCATCTAGCAATCAGCCCCAGCATTTT.

V usage is TRBV4-1 and J usage is TRBJ2-2; 9 bases map to TRBD1. The CDR3 covers 15 residues. The J segment lost 6 bases and the V segment lost 5 bases, leaving 7 bases of the junction unmatched. CDR1 MGHRA and CDR2 YSYEKL come from the germline V gene. CDR3 sequence: CASSTLGTGSGELFF. The CDR3 region has the DNA TGCGCCAGCAGCACCCTAGGGACAGGGTCCGGGGAGCTGTTTTTT.

This chain connects TRBV7-2 to TRBJ1-1; TRBD1 might be the D (5 bases). CDR3 length: 13 amino acids. V lost 5 bases and J lost 7, with 14 bases in between. In germline, CDR1 is SGHTA, CDR2 FQGNSA. CDR3 sequence reads: CASSLSRQGEAFF. CDR3 coding DNA: TGTGCCAGCAGCCTTAGCCGCCAGGGTGAAGCTTTCTTT.

The V gene is TRBV5-1, the J gene TRBJ2-2, with 9 nucleotides matching TRBD2. The germline V gene encodes CDR1 SGHRS and CDR2 YFSETQ. After removal of 4 bases from V and 3 bases from J, the junction contained 4 bases not matched to a gene. There are 15 residues in the CDR3. The CDR3 spells CASSGVAGDTGELFF. The CDR3 DNA reads as TGCGCCAGCAGCGGGGTAGCGGGGGACACCGGGGAGCTGTTTTTT.

The gene calls are TRBV3-1 (or the pseudogene TRBV3-2) and TRBJ1-6; tentatively, D is TRBD1 (6 bases). V shed 0 bases and J shed 13 bases, with 10 bases lying between them. This CDR3 spans 13 amino acids. Germline V CDR1 and CDR2: LGHDT, YNNKEL (reference sequence). The CDR3 region is CASSQDTGRPLHF. The CDR3 DNA reads TGTGCCAGCAGCCAAGATACAGGGAGGCCCCTCCACTTT.

The V call is TRBV6-5, the J call TRBJ1-2; perhaps TRBD1 as D (5 bases). Trimming pared 5 bases from V and 6 bases from J, leaving 16 bases between. Germline CDR1 MNHEY, CDR2 SVGAGI. This CDR3 is 14 amino acids long. The CDR3: CASSTLGGVHGYTF. CDR3 DNA sequence: TGTGCCAGCAGTACCCTGGGAGGGGTTCATGGCTACACCTTC.

The chain is built from TRBV4-3 and TRBJ1-2; D not resolved. The V and J ends lost 1 base and 7 bases respectively, with 16 bases between them. Germline V gene sequence: CDR1 LGHNA, CDR2 YSLEER. This CDR3 region has 15 residues. Here the CDR3 DNA reads TGCGCCAGCAGCCAAGCATCGTCGGGTAGCACTGGCTACACCTTC. Translating gives CASSQASSGSTGYTF.

The chain joins TRBV3-1 (or the pseudogene TRBV3-2) to TRBJ1-2, with TRBD1 matching 7 bases. V dropped 4 bases and J dropped 8; count of bases not matched to a gene: 7. CDR1 and CDR2 (germline): LGHDT, YNNKEL (reference sequence). The CDR3 totals 13 residues. In nucleotides, the CDR3 is TGTGCCAGCAGCCGCCCAGGGGGTAAGGGCTACACCTTC. It translates to CASSRPGGKGYTF.

The J gene is TRBJ1-2, the V gene TRBV6-5; 9 nucleotides agree with TRBD1. Germline CDR1 MNHEY, CDR2 SVGAGI. The V segment lost 5 bases and the J segment 7 bases; nucleotides outside the gene matches: 11. CDR3 length: 15 residues. The CDR3 is CASSPSGTGPVGYTF. DNA for the CDR3: TGTGCCAGCAGTCCCTCGGGGACAGGGCCCGTTGGCTACACCTTC.

The chain carries TRBV10-2 and TRBJ1-6, with D perhaps TRBD1 (5 bases). V was clipped by 4 bases and J by 6 bases, with 10 bases between them. The CDR3 sequence is 14 residues long. Germline assignment: CDR1 WSHSY and CDR2 SAAADI. CDR3 coding DNA: TGCGCCAGCAGTGGAGGGGCTAGTAATTCACCCCTCCACTTT. It specifies CASSGGASNSPLHF.

The chain has TRBV3-1 (or the pseudogene TRBV3-2) and TRBJ1-1, with D perhaps TRBD1 (5 bases). CDR1 is LGHDT, CDR2 YNNKEL, per germline (reference sequence). This CDR3 region has 15 residues. V was cut by 2 bases and J by 4 bases, with 14 bases left in between. The CDR3 spells CASSQYPGRGTEAFF. The CDR3 DNA reads TGTGCCAGCAGCCAATATCCAGGGCGAGGCACTGAAGCTTTCTTT.

V and J are TRBV10-3 and TRBJ2-2, with a possible D match to TRBD1 (5 bases). CDR1 is ENHRY and CDR2 is SYGVKD in the germline V gene. Trimming took 1 base from V and 3 from J, leaving 6 bases between them. The CDR3 runs 14 residues. The CDR3 loop reads CAISEWGDTGELFF. The CDR3 DNA follows: TGTGCCATCAGTGAGTGGGGCGACACCGGGGAGCTGTTTTTT.

The chain uses TRBV10-3 and TRBJ1-5, with D hard to call. The V and J ends lost 3 bases and 4 bases respectively, with 7 bases between them. Germline V gene sequence: CDR1 ENHRY, CDR2 SYGVKD. This CDR3 is 13 amino acids long. The CDR3 region has the DNA TGTGCCATCAGTGATAGTGGGAATCAGCCCCAGCATTTT. Protein: CAISDSGNQPQHF.

CDR3 sequence reads: CASSLEGRANIQYF. In nucleotides, the CDR3 is TGCGCCAGCAGCTTGGAAGGACGGGCAAACATTCAGTACTTC. The chain uses TRBV5-1 and TRBJ2-4; D is undetermined. Trimming removed 0 bases from V and 6 bases from J, with 10 bases in between. This CDR3 comprises 14 residues. Germline loops: CDR1 SGHRS, CDR2 YFSETQ.

This clone appeared once. Other nucleotide sequences in the sample specify the same CDR3. J is TRBJ1-1 and V is TRBV18; the D gene is possibly TRBD1 (5 bases). The CDR3 runs 15 residues. V was trimmed by 0 bases and J by 1 base, leaving 9 bases between them. Germline lookup yields CDR1 KGHSH and CDR2 LQKENI. The CDR3 sequence: CASSPPRVGNTEAFF. CDR3 in DNA: TGTGCCAGCTCACCACCCAGGGTGGGGAACACTGAAGCTTTCTTT.

The chain couples TRBV4-1 to TRBJ2-3, with D unresolved. The CDR3 extends over 13 amino acids. V was pared by 2 bases and J by 2 bases, with 5 bases between. Germline V gene sequence: CDR1 MGHRA, CDR2 YSYEKL. CDR3 loop: CASSQPYTDTQYF. CDR3 bases: TGCGCCAGCAGCCAACCCTACACAGATACGCAGTATTTT.

Note on this clone: This could be a read error, since a much larger clone is one nucleotide away. At the DNA level, this CDR3 is encoded by other sequences in the same sample as well. The V call is TRBV6-1, the J call TRBJ1-1, with 7 bases identical to TRBD1. The germline V gene has CDR1 MNHNS and CDR2 SASEGT. Unmatched junction bases numbered 2, after V lost 1 base and J lost 3 bases. The CDR3 spans 14 residues. CDR3 DNA sequence: TGTGCCAGCAGTGAAGACAGGGGCGACACTGAAGCTTTCTTT. Encoded protein: CASSEDRGDTEAFF.

The table lists this clone with a few counts. J is TRBJ1-1 and V is TRBV19, with D hard to call. In germline, CDR1 is LNHDA, CDR2 SQIVND (reference sequence). Trimming took 3 bases from V and 4 from J, leaving 18 bases between them. The CDR3 is 16 residues long. CDR3: CASSIGSNREATEAFF. The CDR3, as DNA: TGTGCCAGTAGTATTGGTTCTAACAGAGAGGCCACTGAAGCTTTCTTT.

This chain connects TRBV27 to TRBJ2-1; TRBD1 is a possible D gene (5 bases). CDR1 is MNHEY and CDR2 is SMNVEV in the germline V gene (reference sequence). CDR3 length: 15 residues. The V end lost 6 bases, the J end lost 0 bases, and 12 bases lay between the germline ends. CDR3 sequence (DNA): TGTGCCAGCAGAATCACAGGAAGCTCCTACAATGAGCAGTTCTTC. The encoded protein is CASRITGSSYNEQFF.

This clone was observed a few times. This sequence joins TRBV18 and TRBJ1-1, with D unclear. The CDR3 runs 14 residues. Germline-derived CDR1 and CDR2 are KGHSH and LQKENI. V dropped 4 bases and J dropped 1 base, with 10 bases sitting between them. This chain's CDR3 is CASSRSAPNTEAFF. The CDR3 DNA reads as TGTGCCAGCTCACGAAGTGCCCCGAACACTGAAGCTTTCTTT.

This clone has more than one count but fewer than ten. The chain is built from TRBV27 and TRBJ2-5; D possibly corresponds to TRBD2 (5 bases). The germline V and J ends were trimmed by 5 bases and 5 bases, with 21 bases remaining between them. Germline V lookup: CDR1 MNHEY, CDR2 SMNVEV (reference sequence). This CDR3 is built from 16 residues. CDR3 sequence reads: CASSPQPLLGGETQYF. CDR3 bases: TGTGCCAGCAGTCCGCAACCCCTCCTAGGAGGCGAGACCCAGTACTTC.